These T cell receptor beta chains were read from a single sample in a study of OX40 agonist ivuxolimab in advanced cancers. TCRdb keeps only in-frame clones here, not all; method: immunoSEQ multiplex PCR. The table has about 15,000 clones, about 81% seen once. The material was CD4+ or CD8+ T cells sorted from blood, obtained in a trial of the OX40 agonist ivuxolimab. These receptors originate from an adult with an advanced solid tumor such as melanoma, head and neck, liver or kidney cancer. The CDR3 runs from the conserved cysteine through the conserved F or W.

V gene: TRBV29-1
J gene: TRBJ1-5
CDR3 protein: CSVEESGGNQPQHF

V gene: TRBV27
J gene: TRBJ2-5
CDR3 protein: CASRGEGGNQETQYF

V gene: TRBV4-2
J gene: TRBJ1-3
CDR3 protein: CASTTGDTNTIYF

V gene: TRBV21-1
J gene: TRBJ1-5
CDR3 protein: CASTLLKQGRRDQPQHF

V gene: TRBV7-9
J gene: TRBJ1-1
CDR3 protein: CASRSAANTEAFF

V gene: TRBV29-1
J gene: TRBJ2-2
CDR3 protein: CSGGRTGELFF

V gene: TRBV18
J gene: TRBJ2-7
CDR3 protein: CASSPPLDRGGEQYF

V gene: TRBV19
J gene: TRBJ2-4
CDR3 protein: CASSTDNKNIQYF

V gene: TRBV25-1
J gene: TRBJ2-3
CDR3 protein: CASSETGTDTQYF

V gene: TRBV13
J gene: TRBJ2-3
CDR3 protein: CASSSTGTASTDTQYF

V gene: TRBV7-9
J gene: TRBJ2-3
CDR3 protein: CASSSSLGPDTQYF

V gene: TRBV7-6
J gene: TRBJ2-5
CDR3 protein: CASSLWGAGTETQYF

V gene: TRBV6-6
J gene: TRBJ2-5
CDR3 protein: CAGGIGETQYF

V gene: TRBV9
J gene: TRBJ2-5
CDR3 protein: CASSGGGDQETQYF

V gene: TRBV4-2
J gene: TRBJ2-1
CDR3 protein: CASSPKGLDEQFF

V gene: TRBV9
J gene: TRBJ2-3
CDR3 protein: CASSPGGTTKDTQYF

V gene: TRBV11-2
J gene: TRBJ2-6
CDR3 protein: CASSSAGTGTFGANVLTF

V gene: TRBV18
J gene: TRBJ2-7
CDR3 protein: CASSPSRVYEQYF

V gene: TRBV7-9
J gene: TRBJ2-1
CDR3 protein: CASSLGTASYNEQFF

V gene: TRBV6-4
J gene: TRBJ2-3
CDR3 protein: CASSGLAGGPDTQYF

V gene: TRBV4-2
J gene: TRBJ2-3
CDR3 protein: CASSPGLAGPSSTDTQYF

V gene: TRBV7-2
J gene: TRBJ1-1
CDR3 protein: CASSLYGQGVTEAFF

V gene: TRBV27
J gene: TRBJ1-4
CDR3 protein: CASSLGQGEKLFF

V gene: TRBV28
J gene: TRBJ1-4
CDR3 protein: CASSRDRDNEKLFF

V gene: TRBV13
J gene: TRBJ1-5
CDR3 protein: CASSLGRAGGSQPQHF

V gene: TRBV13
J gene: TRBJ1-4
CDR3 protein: CASSLATGREKLFF

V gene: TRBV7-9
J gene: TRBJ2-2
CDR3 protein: CASRPQTGGRPGELFF

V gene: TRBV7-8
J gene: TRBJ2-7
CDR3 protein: CASSLEGGTGIYEQYF

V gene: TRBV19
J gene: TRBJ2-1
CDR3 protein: CASSPGVSEQFF

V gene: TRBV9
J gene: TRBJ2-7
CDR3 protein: CASSVGRGVNEQYF

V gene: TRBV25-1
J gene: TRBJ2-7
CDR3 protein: CASSQAGGFSYEQYF

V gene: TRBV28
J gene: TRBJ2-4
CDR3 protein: CASSLGDRGENIQYF